The text below deals with one T cell receptor (beta chain). No antigen is known for it. At one of its ends the junction is not consistent with the germline gene, which may arise from a read error. This sample is part of a study of control samples from healthy donors and cancer patients (dated by TCRdb to 2018 to 2020). The cysteine opens and the phenylalanine closes a CDR3 of 11 amino acids. The entry retains the CDR3 DNA only, 33 bases that are in frame from base 1. Library preparation used the immunoSEQ multiplex PCR assay. What TCRdb holds here is the immuneACCESS table cut down to in-frame rearrangements. Part of the clones is not present; checked against another copy, under half of the missing clones reflect an unresolved V gene, and the others are unexplained. The sample data list tens of thousands of clones, and about 89% of these were observed just once. Jointly, the top ten make up under 7.5% of the sample.

The sample consisted of blood. The chain joins TRBV12-3 or TRBV12-4 to TRBJ2-4, with the D gene too uncertain to name. This TCR came from a middle-aged man in good health. The sequence in DNA is TGTGCCAGCAGTCCAGGTGGGGTTAAGAACTTC. Translated, this is CASSPGGVKNF.